These T cell receptor beta chains were read from a single sample in a study of human T cells and chemical hapten exposure. TCRdb re-derived calls from the RACE reads in MiXCR, one entry per CDR3 protein. The sample shows approximately 340,000 distinct CDR3 sequences, approximately 6.3% of them seen only once. The specimen comprised whole blood, sampled in connection with sensitization to the hapten diphenylcyclopropenone (DPC). These receptors were taken from a woman under 30 with alopecia areata. Some clones in this sample may be carry-over from other donors' samples. CDR3s include the opening cysteine and the closing phenylalanine or tryptophan.

length,V,J,CDR3
13,TRBV7-2,TRBJ1-1,CASSLEQTYEAFF
18,TRBV6-2/TRBV6-3,TRBJ2-1,CASRRRVVGWSSYNEQFF
15,TRBV20-1,TRBJ2-3,CSARDLRLITDTQYF
16,TRBV6-5,TRBJ2-1,CASSSGLAGEFGEQFF
12,TRBV15,TRBJ1-5,CATSNSNQPQHF
16,TRBV28,TRBJ2-3,CASSFPTTGNTDTQYF
15,TRBV25-1,TRBJ2-5,CASSEYYDSGKTQYF
13,TRBV20-1,TRBJ1-1,CSARVPGRAEAFF
16,TRBV12-3/TRBV12-4,TRBJ2-1,CASSLPSGGPYNEQFF
13,TRBV7-9,TRBJ1-2,CASSFALDYGYTF
15,TRBV12-3/TRBV12-4,TRBJ2-5,CASSPGDRDQETQYF
17,TRBV15,TRBJ2-3,CATSRVRGGKYTDTQYF
14,TRBV4-1,TRBJ1-4,CASSGRQYREKLFF
15,TRBV20-1,TRBJ2-7,CSARDDGTGTYEQYF
15,TRBV6-5,TRBJ2-2,CASSSTSGGSRELFF
15,TRBV20-1,TRBJ1-5,CSAKPTGDSNQPQHF
13,TRBV2,TRBJ1-1,CASRGNGGTEAFF
15,TRBV12-3/TRBV12-4,TRBJ2-7,CASSLGGYGSYEQYF
12,TRBV12-3/TRBV12-4,TRBJ1-2,CASSLTGDGYTF
11,TRBV6-5,TRBJ1-1,CASIRQGAAFF
15,TRBV5-1,TRBJ1-5,CASSFGTNSNQPQHF
16,TRBV20-1,TRBJ2-3,CSAALTSGGPGDTQYF
16,TRBV7-2,TRBJ2-2,CASSPQAGRHTGELFF
18,TRBV6-1,TRBJ2-2,CASRTTSGLAGATGELFF
18,TRBV19,TRBJ1-5,CASTESGTDRLSNQPQHF
17,TRBV12-3/TRBV12-4,TRBJ2-1,CASRPISGGADNNEQFF
19,TRBV7-9,TRBJ2-5,CASSLLLGVLAGEGETQYF